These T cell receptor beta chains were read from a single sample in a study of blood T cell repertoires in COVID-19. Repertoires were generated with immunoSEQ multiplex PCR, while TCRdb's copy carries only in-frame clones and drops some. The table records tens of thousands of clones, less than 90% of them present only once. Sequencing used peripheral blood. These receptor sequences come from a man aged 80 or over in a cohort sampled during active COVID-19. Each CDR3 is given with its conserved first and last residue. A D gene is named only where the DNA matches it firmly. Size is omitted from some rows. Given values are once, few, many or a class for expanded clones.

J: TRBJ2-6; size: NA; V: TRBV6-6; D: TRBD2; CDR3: CASSPRAGTSAMANVLTF; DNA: TGTGCCAGCAGTCCGCGAGCCGGGACTAGTGCCATGGCCAACGTCCTGACTTTC
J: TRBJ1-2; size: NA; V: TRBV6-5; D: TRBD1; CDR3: CASKQGDSYGYTF; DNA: TGTGCCAGCAAACAAGGGGACAGCTATGGCTACACCTTC
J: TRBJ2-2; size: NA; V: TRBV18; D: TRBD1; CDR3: CASSLRQGASGELFF; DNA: TGTGCCAGCTCACTGCGACAGGGGGCGTCTGGGGAGCTGTTTTTT
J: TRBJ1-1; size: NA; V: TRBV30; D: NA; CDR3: CAWSVQGRGTEAFF; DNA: TGTGCCTGGAGTGTACAGGGAAGGGGCACTGAAGCTTTCTTT
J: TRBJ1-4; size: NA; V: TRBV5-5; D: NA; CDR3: CASSLSGGANEKLFF; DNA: TGTGCCAGCAGCTTGTCGGGCGGGGCAAATGAAAAACTGTTTTTT
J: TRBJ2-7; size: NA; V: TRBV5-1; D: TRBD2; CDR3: CASSLAIAGAPYEQYF; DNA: TGCGCCAGCAGCTTGGCAATAGCGGGAGCTCCCTACGAGCAGTACTTC
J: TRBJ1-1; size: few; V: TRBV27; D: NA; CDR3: CASSSRESNTEAFF; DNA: TGTGCCAGCAGTTCTCGGGAATCTAACACTGAAGCTTTCTTT
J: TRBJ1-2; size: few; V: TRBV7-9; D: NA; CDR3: CASSPSGGLSGYTF; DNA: TGTGCCAGCAGCCCCTCCGGGGGTCTCTCTGGCTACACCTTC
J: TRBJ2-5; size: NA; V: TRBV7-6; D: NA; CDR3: CASSLNLPQGVWQETQYF; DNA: TGTGCCAGCAGCTTAAACCTGCCGCAGGGTGTGTGGCAAGAGACCCAGTACTTC
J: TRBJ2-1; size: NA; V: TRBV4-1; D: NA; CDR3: CASSSSPLATPRNEQFF; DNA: TGCGCCAGCAGCTCTAGCCCACTAGCAACTCCTCGGAATGAGCAGTTCTTC
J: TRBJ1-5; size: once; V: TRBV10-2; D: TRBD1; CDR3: CASSDDRGNQPQHF; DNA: TGCGCCAGCAGTGACGACAGGGGCAATCAGCCCCAGCATTTT
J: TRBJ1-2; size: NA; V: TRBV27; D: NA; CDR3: CASRPTGGGYTF; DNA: TGTGCCAGCAGGCCCACCGGGGGAGGCTACACCTTC
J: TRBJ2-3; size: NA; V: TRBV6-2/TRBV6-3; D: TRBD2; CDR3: CASSSSGMGLTDTQYF; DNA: TGTGCCAGCAGTTCTAGCGGGATGGGACTCACAGATACGCAGTATTTT
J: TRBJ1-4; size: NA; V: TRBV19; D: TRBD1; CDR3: CASNHRGNEKLFF; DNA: TGTGCCAGTAATCACAGGGGGAATGAAAAACTGTTTTTT
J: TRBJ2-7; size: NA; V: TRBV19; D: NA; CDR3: CASSLSQDSDEQYF; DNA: TGTGCCAGTAGTTTAAGCCAGGACAGCGACGAGCAGTACTTC
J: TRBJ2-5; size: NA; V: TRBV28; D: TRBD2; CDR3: CASSFLSGGGETQYF; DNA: TGTGCCAGCAGTTTCCTTAGCGGGGGAGGAGAGACCCAGTACTTC
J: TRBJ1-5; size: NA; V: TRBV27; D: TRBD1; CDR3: CASSAGTGGGQPQHF; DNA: TGTGCCAGCAGTGCAGGGACAGGCGGGGGTCAGCCCCAGCATTTT
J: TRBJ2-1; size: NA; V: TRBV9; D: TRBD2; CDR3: CASRAGTSGYNEQFF; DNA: TGTGCCAGCAGAGCGGGGACTAGCGGTTACAATGAGCAGTTCTTC
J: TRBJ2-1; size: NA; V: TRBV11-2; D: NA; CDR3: CASSLDNRLAGYNEQFF; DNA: TGTGCCAGCAGCTTAGATAACCGGCTAGCAGGATACAATGAGCAGTTCTTC
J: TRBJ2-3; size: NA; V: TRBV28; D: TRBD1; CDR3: CASSPTGGGTDTQYF; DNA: TGTGCCAGCAGTCCGACAGGGGGCGGCACAGATACGCAGTATTTT
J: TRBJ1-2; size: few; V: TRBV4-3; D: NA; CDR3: CASSQDLDTTGYGYTF; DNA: TGCGCCAGCAGCCAAGATCTGGACACCACCGGCTATGGCTACACCTTC
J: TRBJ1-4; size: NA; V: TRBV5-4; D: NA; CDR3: CASSLGGREKLFF; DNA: TGTGCCAGCAGCTTGGGGGGCCGAGAAAAACTGTTTTTT
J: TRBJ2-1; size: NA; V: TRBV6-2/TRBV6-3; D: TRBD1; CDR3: CASSFLGQGRGEQFF; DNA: TGTGCCAGCAGTTTCTTAGGACAGGGGAGAGGTGAGCAGTTCTTC
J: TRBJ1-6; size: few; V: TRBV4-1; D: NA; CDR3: CASSQDGKSYNSPLHF; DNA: TGCGCCAGCAGCCAGGACGGGAAGAGTTATAATTCACCCCTCCACTTT
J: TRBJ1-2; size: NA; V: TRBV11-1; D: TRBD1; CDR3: CASSRGQETNYGYTF; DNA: TGTGCCAGCAGCCGAGGACAGGAGACTAACTATGGCTACACCTTC
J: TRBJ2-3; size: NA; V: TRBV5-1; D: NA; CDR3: CASSLGQYTDTQYF; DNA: TGCGCCAGCAGCTTGGGACAGTACACAGATACGCAGTATTTT
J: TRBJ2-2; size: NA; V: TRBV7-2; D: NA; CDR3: CASSSGQTLNTGELFF; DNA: TGTGCCAGCAGCTCAGGACAGACACTAAACACCGGGGAGCTGTTTTTT
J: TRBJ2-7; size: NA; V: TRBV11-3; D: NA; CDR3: CASSVEGHEQYF; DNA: TGTGCCAGCAGCGTAGAGGGGCACGAGCAGTACTTC
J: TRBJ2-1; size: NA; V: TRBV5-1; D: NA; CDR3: CASSLVGSERNEQFF; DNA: TGCGCCAGCAGCTTGGTCGGGAGTGAAAGGAATGAGCAGTTCTTC
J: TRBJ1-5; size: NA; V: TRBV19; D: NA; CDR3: CAIGPGTSNQPQHF; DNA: TGTGCCATAGGACCGGGGACAAGCAATCAGCCCCAGCATTTT
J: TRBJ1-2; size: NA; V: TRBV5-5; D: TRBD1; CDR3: CASSLAGTGGIYGYTF; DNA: TGTGCCAGCAGCCTAGCAGGGACAGGGGGAATCTATGGCTACACCTTC
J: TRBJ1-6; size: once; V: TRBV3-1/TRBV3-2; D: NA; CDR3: CASSQGEEFSPLHF; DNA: TGTGCCAGCAGCCAAGGAGAGGAATTCTCACCCCTCCACTTT
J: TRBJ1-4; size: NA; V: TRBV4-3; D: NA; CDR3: CASSQQVLNEKLFF; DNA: TGCGCCAGCAGCCAGCAGGTACTCAATGAAAAACTGTTTTTT
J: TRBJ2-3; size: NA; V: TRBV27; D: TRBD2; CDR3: CASSFRGYAGGWDTQYF; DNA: TGTGCCAGCAGTTTCCGAGGTTACGCGGGGGGTTGGGATACGCAGTATTTT
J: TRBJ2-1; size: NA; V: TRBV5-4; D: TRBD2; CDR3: CASSYSSGASHSEQFF; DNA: TGTGCCAGCAGCTATTCTAGCGGGGCCAGTCATAGTGAGCAGTTCTTC
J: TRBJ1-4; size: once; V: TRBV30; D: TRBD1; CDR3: CAWSVQGVGEKLFF; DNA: TGTGCCTGGAGTGTACAGGGGGTAGGAGAAAAACTGTTTTTT
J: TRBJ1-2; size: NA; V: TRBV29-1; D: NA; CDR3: CSVGNGRGYTF; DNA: TGCAGCGTTGGTAACGGTCGTGGCTACACCTTC
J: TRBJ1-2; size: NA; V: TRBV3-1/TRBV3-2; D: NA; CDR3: CASSQDWQRGARGYTF; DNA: TGTGCCAGCAGCCAAGATTGGCAGCGGGGCGCGAGAGGCTACACCTTC
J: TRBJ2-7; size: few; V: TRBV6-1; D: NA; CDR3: CASSEVGQEQYF; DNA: TGTGCCAGCAGTGAAGTGGGGCAAGAGCAGTACTTC
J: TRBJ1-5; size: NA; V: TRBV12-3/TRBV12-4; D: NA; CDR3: CASRQGAGQPQHF; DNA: TGTGCCAGCAGACAGGGAGCGGGGCAGCCCCAGCATTTT
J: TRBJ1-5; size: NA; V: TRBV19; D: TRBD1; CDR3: CASSTGTVPQHF; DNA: TGTGCCAGTAGTACCGGGACAGTACCCCAGCATTTT
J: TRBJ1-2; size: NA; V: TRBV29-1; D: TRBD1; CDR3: CSGGQAAGGYTF; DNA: TGCAGCGGGGGACAGGCCGCGGGAGGCTACACCTTC
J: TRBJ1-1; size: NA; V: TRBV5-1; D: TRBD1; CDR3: CASSPRGTGGNDTEAFF; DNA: TGCGCCAGCAGCCCCAGGGGGACAGGGGGCAACGACACTGAAGCTTTCTTT
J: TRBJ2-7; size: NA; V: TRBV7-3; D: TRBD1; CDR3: CASSQAAGTGLDEQYF; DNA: TGTGCCAGCAGCCAGGCAGCCGGGACAGGGCTCGACGAGCAGTACTTC
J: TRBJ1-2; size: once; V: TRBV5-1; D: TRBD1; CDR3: CASSSVEGAQVYGYTF; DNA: TGCGCCAGCAGCTCGGTGGAGGGGGCGCAAGTCTATGGCTACACCTTC
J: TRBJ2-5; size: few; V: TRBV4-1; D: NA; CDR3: CASSQAARHQETQYF; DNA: TGCGCCAGCAGCCAAGCGGCCAGGCACCAAGAGACCCAGTACTTC
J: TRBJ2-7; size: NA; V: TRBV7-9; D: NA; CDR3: CASSPPSGGVDEQYF; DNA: TGTGCCAGCAGCCCCCCGTCTGGGGGCGTAGACGAGCAGTACTTC
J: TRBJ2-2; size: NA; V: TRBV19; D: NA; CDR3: CASRSDSGKRELFF; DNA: TGTGCCAGTAGGTCGGACAGTGGAAAGCGAGAGCTGTTTTTT
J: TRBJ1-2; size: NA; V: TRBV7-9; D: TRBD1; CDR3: CASSLATLTGAYGYTF; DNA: TGTGCCAGCAGCTTAGCGACCCTGACAGGGGCCTATGGCTACACCTTC
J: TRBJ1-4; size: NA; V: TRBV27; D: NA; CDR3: CASSVGPRPNEKLFF; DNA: TGTGCCAGCAGCGTGGGGCCCAGGCCTAATGAAAAACTGTTTTTT
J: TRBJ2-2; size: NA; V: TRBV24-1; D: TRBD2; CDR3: CATPGTSGRAVDTGELFF; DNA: TGTGCCACCCCCGGGACTAGCGGGAGGGCCGTCGACACCGGGGAGCTGTTTTTT
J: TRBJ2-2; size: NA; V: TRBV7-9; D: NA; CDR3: CASSLARGMGTGELFF; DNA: TGTGCCAGCAGCTTAGCACGGGGGATGGGCACCGGGGAGCTGTTTTTT
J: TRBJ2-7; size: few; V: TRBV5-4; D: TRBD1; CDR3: CASSLGQAFSYEQYF; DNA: TGTGCCAGCAGCCTGGGACAGGCATTCTCCTACGAGCAGTACTTC
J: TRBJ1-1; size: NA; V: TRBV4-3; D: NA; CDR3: CASSSVQVGDTEAFF; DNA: TGCGCCAGCAGCAGCGTACAGGTTGGGGACACTGAAGCTTTCTTT
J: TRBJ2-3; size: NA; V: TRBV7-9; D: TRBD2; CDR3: CASSFSTREDTDTQYF; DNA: TGTGCCAGCAGCTTCTCTACCCGGGAGGACACAGATACGCAGTATTTT
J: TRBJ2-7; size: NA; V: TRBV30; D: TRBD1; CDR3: CAWTRDREEQYF; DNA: TGTGCCTGGACTCGGGACAGGGAAGAGCAGTACTTC
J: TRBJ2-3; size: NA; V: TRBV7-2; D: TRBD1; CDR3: CASSSTGVQDTQYF; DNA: TGTGCCAGCAGCTCGACAGGGGTTCAAGATACGCAGTATTTT
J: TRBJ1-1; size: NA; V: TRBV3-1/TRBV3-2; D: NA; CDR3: CASSQSEGAEAFF; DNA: TGTGCCAGCAGCCAATCCGAGGGGGCTGAAGCTTTCTTT
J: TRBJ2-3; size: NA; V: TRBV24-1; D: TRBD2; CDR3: CATSDPLRLAGVPDTQYF; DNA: TGTGCCACCAGTGATCCACTTCGACTAGCGGGAGTCCCCGATACGCAGTATTTT